The 14 T cell receptor beta chains below come from one sample, sequenced in a study of spatial heterogeneity in lung cancer (dated by TCRdb to between 2019 and 2020). Library prep was done by 5' RACE. Sequencer: NextSeq 500. TCRdb reprocessed the public reads (quality trimming at Q25 with fastp, clone calling with MiXCR) and kept in-frame beta chains. Every distinct CDR3 protein forms one entry, paired with its most common genes and DNA. In this sample the table shows tens of thousands of distinct CDR3 sequences, approximately 12% of which occur a single time. 35% to 45% of the sample is held by the ten biggest clonotypes. Read against the paper, the sample's time point label means: sample taken at primary tumor resection. For TCR sequencing, whole RNA was extracted from tumor and nontumor lung tissue, or from cryopreserved PBMC samples, and no cell sorting was done. The sequences come from PBMCs, collected at surgery. The origin of the receptors is a male donor with early-stage non-small cell lung cancer.

The chain combines TRBV29-1 with TRBJ1-4, with 7 bases matching TRBD1. CDR1 and CDR2 (germline): SQVTM, ANQGSEA. This CDR3 spans 12 amino acids. The J segment lost 8 bases and the V segment lost 4 bases, leaving 4 bases of the junction unmatched. The CDR3 spells CSVGTGEEKLFF. The DNA for the CDR3 is TGCAGCGTTGGTACAGGGGAGGAAAAACTGTTTTTT.

This chain connects TRBV24-1 to TRBJ2-2; 7 bases line up with TRBD2. Germline V gene sequence: CDR1 KGHDR, CDR2 SFDVKD. CDR3 length equals 17 residues. The ends lost 5 bases at V and 5 bases at J; junction bases unmatched: 13. The CDR3 region is CATSGTGAGDRTGELFF. DNA for the CDR3: TGTGCCACCAGTGGAACTGGGGCGGGGGACCGAACCGGGGAGCTGTTTTTT.

This clonotype was counted only a few times. The chain carries TRBV12-3 or TRBV12-4 and TRBJ2-7; possibly TRBD1 or TRBD2 for D (5 bases each). This CDR3 has 16 amino acids. V dropped 5 bases and J dropped 9 bases, with 26 bases sitting between them. The CDR3: CASSSPAGTNQAAQYF. DNA for the CDR3: TGTGCCAGCAGTAGTCCTGCCGGGACCAACCAGGCCGCGCAGTACTTC.

This clonotype was picked up a small number of times. The chain employs TRBV20-1 and TRBJ1-2; D possibly corresponds to TRBD1 (6 bases). The CDR3 is made up of 12 amino acids. Germline-derived CDR1 and CDR2 are DFQATT and SNEGSKA (reference sequence). The ends were cut back, 3 bases at V and 9 bases at J, with 14 bases in the middle. CDR3 loop: CSASRVQGSYTF. The CDR3 nucleotides are TGCAGTGCTAGCAGAGTGCAGGGGAGCTACACCTTC.

This rearrangement joins TRBV12-3 or TRBV12-4 to TRBJ2-3, with 8 nucleotides matching TRBD2. Germline trimming cut 6 bases from V and 0 bases from J; bases unmatched to any gene: 11. This CDR3 comprises 17 residues. The CDR3 loop is CASSLVAIAGSTDTQYF. In DNA form, the CDR3 reads TGTGCCAGCAGCCTGGTCGCCATAGCGGGAAGCACAGATACGCAGTATTTT.

The gene calls are TRBV20-1 and TRBJ2-3; 12 bases map to TRBD2. V shed 6 bases, J shed 0 bases, and the junction held 10 bases outside the gene matches. The CDR3 totals 17 residues. The germline gives CDR1 DFQATT, CDR2 SNEGSKA (reference sequence). CDR3 nucleotide sequence: TGCAGTGCATCGGGACTAGCGGGTCATCAAAGCACAGATACGCAGTATTTT. Its protein is CSASGLAGHQSTDTQYF.

In DNA, the CDR3 is TGTGCCAGCAGCTTGGCCAGTTCTAGCGGGAGCGCAGATACGCAGTATTTT. Residues: CASSLASSSGSADTQYF. The chain is built from TRBV5-6 and TRBJ2-3; TRBD2 matches 10 bases. The CDR3 has 17 residues. The trim removed 0 bases at V and 4 bases at J, leaving 8 bases unmatched. CDR1 SGHDT and CDR2 YYEEEE come from the germline V gene.

This clonotype occurred many times. The chain employs TRBV7-9 and TRBJ2-5; D tentatively fits TRBD1 or TRBD2 (5 bases each). Trimming took 1 base from V and 5 from J, leaving 8 bases between them. The CDR3 loop spans 13 amino acids. Germline assignment: CDR1 SEHNR and CDR2 FQNEAQ (reference sequence). The CDR3 coding sequence is TGTGCCAGCAGCTTAGGAGGGGTTGAGACCCAGTACTTC. This codes for CASSLGGVETQYF.

This clonotype turned up a few times. The J gene is TRBJ2-7, the V gene TRBV7-2; TRBD1 is a possible D gene (7 bases). The germline V gene encodes CDR1 SGHTA and CDR2 FQGNSA. The CDR3 is 15 residues long. The V end lost 3 bases, the J end lost 3 bases, and 15 bases lay between the germline ends. The CDR3 DNA sequence: TGTGCCAGCAGCTTTTCGACAGGGCGGGACTACGAGCAGTACTTC. The encoded protein is CASSFSTGRDYEQYF.

The chain carries TRBV7-2 and TRBJ2-5; D ambiguous. Germline V lookup: CDR1 SGHTA, CDR2 FQGNSA. Trimming removed 5 bases from V and 1 base from J, with 11 bases in between. The CDR3 contains 14 residues. CDR3: CASSPQGGQETQYF. DNA of the CDR3: TGTGCCAGCAGCCCCCAAGGCGGCCAAGAGACCCAGTACTTC.

The V gene is TRBV7-3, the J gene TRBJ2-2, with 7 bases identical to TRBD2. With V trimmed by 5 bases and J by 11 bases, 5 bases remained unmatched. CDR3 size: 12 residues. CDR1 and CDR2 from the germline V gene are SGHTA and FQGTGA. Here the CDR3 DNA reads TGTGCCAGCAGCCCCGGACTAGGCGAGCTGTTTTTT. This encodes CASSPGLGELFF.

This clonotype occurred a few times. The J gene is TRBJ1-5, the V gene TRBV28; TRBD1 matches 7 bases. J gave up 0 bases and V 6 bases, and 5 bases lay outside the gene matches. The CDR3 is made up of 15 amino acids. Germline assignment: CDR1 MDHEN and CDR2 SYDVKM. In DNA, the CDR3 is TGTGCCAGCAGAGTACAGGGGAATAGCAATCAGCCCCAGCATTTT. It encodes CASRVQGNSNQPQHF.

The genes are TRBV20-1 and TRBJ1-5, with D possibly matching TRBD1 (5 bases). CDR3 length equals 15 residues. V dropped 2 bases and J dropped 4 bases, with 15 bases sitting between them. Germline CDR1 reads DFQATT; CDR2 reads SNEGSKA (reference sequence). The CDR3 sequence: CSARLRGGRNQPQHF. CDR3 in DNA: TGCAGTGCTAGACTCCGGGGGGGGAGGAATCAGCCCCAGCATTTT.

V and J are TRBV12-3 or TRBV12-4 and TRBJ1-1; no firm D call. Trimming stripped 3 bases from V and 1 base from J, with 6 bases between. The CDR3 covers 13 residues. The CDR3 DNA is TGTGCCAGCAGTTTTTCAGAGAACACTGAAGCTTTCTTT. It yields the protein CASSFSENTEAFF.